Each of the 23 T cell receptor beta chains below was sequenced from the same sample in a study of chemoradiotherapy in HPV16-positive cancers. Method: immunoSEQ multiplex PCR; TCRdb's copy keeps in-frame clones and lacks some. The repertoire consists of 25,000 to 30,000 clones, with 91% occurring once and the leading ten covering about 20%. Here the sequenced sample was blood, taken from a patient who underwent chemoradiotherapy. These receptors were obtained from a human donor with HPV-associated anogenital cancer.

The rearrangement uses TRBV7-2 and TRBJ1-2; no firm D call. CDR3 length: 15 residues. The germline CDR1 and CDR2 sequences are SGHTA and FQGNSA. V lost 1 base and J lost 4, with 13 bases in between. This CDR3 is CASSLGTAPTYGYTF. As DNA, the CDR3 is TGTGCCAGCAGCTTAGGGACCGCGCCCACCTATGGCTACACCTTC.

The chain recombines TRBV6-1 with TRBJ1-5, with D uncertain. This CDR3 is built from 13 residues. In germline, CDR1 is MNHNS, CDR2 SASEGT. V lost 4 bases to trimming and J lost 2 bases, with 6 bases between them. The CDR3 here is CASSGGGNQPQHF. For the CDR3, the DNA is TGTGCCAGCAGTGGGGGAGGCAATCAGCCCCAGCATTTT.

The chain couples TRBV10-3 to TRBJ2-3; TRBD2 matches 7 bases. With V trimmed by 3 bases and J by 0 bases, 9 bases remained unmatched. The length of the CDR3 is 17 residues. Germline values: CDR1 ENHRY, CDR2 SYGVKD. CDR3 amino acids: CAISDPTVGGSTDTQYF. The CDR3 coding sequence is TGTGCCATCAGTGACCCTACGGTGGGGGGGAGCACAGATACGCAGTATTTT.

V gene TRBV27 combines with J gene TRBJ1-1; 10 positions agree with TRBD1. J gave up 1 base and V 7 bases, and 3 bases lay outside the gene matches. Germline CDR1 MNHEY, CDR2 SMNVEV (reference sequence). The CDR3 contains 14 residues. The CDR3 DNA is TGTGCCAGCACTAGGACAGGGGGGAACACTGAAGCTTTCTTT. Amino acid sequence: CASTRTGGNTEAFF.

The V call is TRBV7-9, the J call TRBJ2-5, with D possibly being TRBD2 (5 bases). Germline V gene sequence: CDR1 SEHNR, CDR2 FQNEAQ (reference sequence). This CDR3 contains 11 residues. Trimming left V 6 bases short and J 5 bases short, with 7 bases between. CDR3 bases: TGTGCCAGCAGTTGGGAGGAGACCCAGTACTTC. Its translation is CASSWEETQYF.

V usage is TRBV7-3 and J usage is TRBJ2-2; D possibly uses TRBD1 or TRBD2 (5 bases each). The CDR3 runs 16 residues. The V and J ends lost 5 bases and 5 bases respectively, with 18 bases between them. Germline values: CDR1 SGHTA, CDR2 FQGTGA. CDR3 sequence reads: CASSPRDRLVTGELFF. The CDR3 coding sequence is TGTGCCAGCAGCCCTCGGGACCGCCTGGTGACCGGGGAGCTGTTTTTT.

The chain joins TRBV28 to TRBJ1-1; D remains unclear. Trimming removed 1 base at V and 1 base at J, with 19 bases between. Germline values: CDR1 MDHEN, CDR2 SYDVKM. The CDR3 has 18 amino acids. As DNA, the CDR3 is TGTGCCAGCAGTTTATTTGCCAGGCCTAGCGCAGGGAACACTGAAGCTTTCTTT. It codes for CASSLFARPSAGNTEAFF.

The chain couples TRBV18 to TRBJ2-2; TRBD1 or TRBD2 may be the D gene (5 bases each). The germline V gene has CDR1 KGHSH and CDR2 LQKENI. The CDR3 contains 15 residues. V was trimmed by 1 base and J by 0 bases, leaving 6 bases between them. The CDR3 here is CASSPLGANTGELFF. DNA for the CDR3: TGTGCCAGCTCACCACTGGGGGCGAACACCGGGGAGCTGTTTTTT.

The V gene is TRBV28, the J gene TRBJ2-2; 7 bases agree with TRBD1. The CDR3 contains 15 residues. V lost 3 bases and J lost 6; bases outside the gene matches: 7. Germline V gene sequence: CDR1 MDHEN, CDR2 SYDVKM. In nucleotides, the CDR3 is TGTGCCAGCAGTTTCCCGGACAGGCCGGCCGGGGAGCTGTTTTTT. Translating it yields CASSFPDRPAGELFF.

The V call is TRBV2, the J call TRBJ2-1; TRBD2 aligns across 7 bases. Per germline, CDR1 SNHLY and CDR2 FYNNEI. Unmatched junction bases numbered 2, after V lost 6 bases and J lost 6 bases. The length of the CDR3 is 12 residues. CDR3 sequence reads: CASRREGNEQFF. Written as DNA, the CDR3 is TGTGCCAGCAGAAGGGAGGGCAATGAGCAGTTCTTC.

The table lists this clone with a few counts. The J gene is TRBJ2-7, the V gene TRBV5-1, with 8 bases aligning to TRBD2. The germline gives CDR1 SGHRS, CDR2 YFSETQ. With V trimmed by 4 bases and J by 0 bases, 6 bases remained unmatched. The CDR3 has 15 amino acids. The CDR3 loop reads CASSASGQSSYEQYF. CDR3 nucleotide sequence: TGCGCCAGCAGCGCTAGCGGGCAGAGCTCCTACGAGCAGTACTTC.

The CDR3 is CASNRGGGEDGYTF. The CDR3 DNA follows: TGTGCCAGCAACAGAGGAGGTGGGGAGGATGGCTACACCTTC. This chain connects TRBV9 to TRBJ1-2, with D unclear. V was cut by 6 bases and J by 6 bases, with 18 bases left in between. The V gene's germline CDR1 is SGDLS and CDR2 YYNGEE. The CDR3 runs 14 residues.

The chain combines TRBV11-2 with TRBJ2-3; D may be TRBD1 (6 bases). Germline V gene sequence: CDR1 SGHAT, CDR2 FQNNGV. CDR3 length equals 16 residues. Between the trimmed V and J ends, which lost 10 bases and 4 bases, there was a span of 24 bases. The chain's CDR3 is CATEPARGQFSDTQYF. Here the CDR3 DNA reads TGTGCCACCGAACCCGCGAGGGGACAATTTTCAGATACGCAGTATTTT.

This chain joins TRBV6-5 and TRBJ2-3, with D possibly matching TRBD2 (5 bases). CDR1 is MNHEY and CDR2 is SVGAGI in the germline V gene. The CDR3 runs to 14 residues. Deletions cut 3 bases from V and 4 bases from J, with 11 bases between. The CDR3: CASSYELEADTQYF. The CDR3, as DNA: TGTGCCAGCAGTTATGAACTAGAAGCAGATACGCAGTATTTT.

The chain uses TRBV28 and TRBJ2-3; D perhaps matches TRBD2 (5 bases). The CDR3 runs to 15 residues. The germline V gene has CDR1 MDHEN and CDR2 SYDVKM. V was clipped by 4 bases and J by 2 bases, with 13 bases between them. The CDR3 is CASSSREGNTDTQYF. As DNA, the CDR3 is TGTGCCAGCAGTTCCCGCGAGGGAAACACAGATACGCAGTATTTT.

The rearrangement joins TRBV2 to TRBJ1-2; D is unresolved. CDR1 and CDR2 from the germline V gene are SNHLY and FYNNEI. V was pared by 5 bases and J by 8 bases, with 15 bases between. The CDR3 contains 13 residues. The CDR3 bases are TGTGCCAGCAGTCACCCTATGGGCCTGGGCTACACCTTC. It is translated as CASSHPMGLGYTF.

The rearrangement links TRBV7-9 to TRBJ1-3; D unresolved. The CDR3 extends over 15 amino acids. V was trimmed by 6 bases and J by 2 bases, leaving 14 bases between them. CDR1 SEHNR and CDR2 FQNEAQ come from the germline V gene (reference sequence). CDR3 bases: TGTGCCAGCAGTCCCGGGCCCGAGGCTGGAAACACCATATATTTT. Protein: CASSPGPEAGNTIYF.

This chain links TRBV6-1 with TRBJ2-7; D not resolved. This CDR3 has 15 amino acids. Germline V gene lookup returns CDR1 MNHNS and CDR2 SASEGT. The V end was cut by 4 bases, the J end by 5 bases, with 18 bases between. The CDR3 DNA sequence: TGTGCCAGCAGTGGAACCGCAGTGGGAAAGGACGAGCAGTACTTC. As protein: CASSGTAVGKDEQYF.

The chain combines TRBV4-2 with TRBJ2-1; D remains unclear. Trimming cost V 1 base and J 9 bases, with 10 bases left between them. The length of the CDR3 is 13 residues. Germline lookup yields CDR1 LGHNA and CDR2 YNFKEQ. The CDR3 loop is CASSQASSVEQFF. The DNA for the CDR3 is TGTGCCAGCAGCCAAGCATCTTCCGTTGAGCAGTTCTTC.

The chain joins TRBV7-9 to TRBJ2-2, with D possibly called TRBD1 or TRBD2 (6 bases each). Germline V lookup: CDR1 SEHNR, CDR2 FQNEAQ (reference sequence). V was pared by 10 bases and J by 6 bases, with 18 bases between. The CDR3 is 14 residues long. DNA for the CDR3: TGTGCCACCCGCGGAGGGGGAAGGTCCGGGGAGCTGTTTTTT. Translation gives CATRGGGRSGELFF.

The V and J genes are TRBV10-3 and TRBJ2-2, with D uncertain. V shed 0 bases and J shed 5 bases, with 7 bases lying between them. The CDR3 totals 14 residues. Germline values: CDR1 ENHRY, CDR2 SYGVKD. The CDR3 sequence: CAISESGFTGELFF. The CDR3, as DNA: TGTGCCATCAGTGAGTCGGGGTTTACCGGGGAGCTGTTTTTT.

This clone was recorded only once. This sequence joins TRBV19 and TRBJ2-7; 8 positions match TRBD2. J was trimmed by 5 bases and V by 10 bases; bases with no gene match: 22. This CDR3 is 17 amino acids long. Germline CDR1 and CDR2: LNHDA and SQIVND (reference sequence). As DNA, the CDR3 is TGTGCCACCCGGGGGGGTTCGACAGCCCAAGTCGGGAACGAGCAGTACTTC. Its translation is CATRGGSTAQVGNEQYF.

The gene calls are TRBV10-3 and TRBJ2-2, with D perhaps assigned TRBD1 or TRBD2 (5 bases each). Trimming cost V 6 bases and J 3 bases, with 11 bases left between them. Germline V gene lookup returns CDR1 ENHRY and CDR2 SYGVKD. This CDR3 contains 14 residues. CDR3 in amino acids: CAIRALGDTGELFF. The CDR3, as DNA: TGTGCCATCAGAGCGCTGGGGGACACCGGGGAGCTGTTTTTT.